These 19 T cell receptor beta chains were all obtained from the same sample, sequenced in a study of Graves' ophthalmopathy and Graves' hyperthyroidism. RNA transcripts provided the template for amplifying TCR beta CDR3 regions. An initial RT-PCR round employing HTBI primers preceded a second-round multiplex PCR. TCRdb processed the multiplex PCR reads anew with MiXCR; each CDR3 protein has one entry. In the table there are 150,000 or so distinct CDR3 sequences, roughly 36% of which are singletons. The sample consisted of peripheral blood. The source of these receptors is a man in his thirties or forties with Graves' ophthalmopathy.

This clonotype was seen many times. The CDR3 DNA sequence: TGTGCCAGTAGTATCCCCTCGAACACTGAAGCTTTCTTT. Its translation: CASSIPSNTEAFF. The chain carries TRBV19 and TRBJ1-1; no definite D call. Germline values: CDR1 LNHDA, CDR2 SQIVND (reference sequence). The V gene lost 3 bases and the J gene lost 1 base, with 6 bases spanning the gap. CDR3 length equals 13 residues. Full variable domain (missing parts from reference TRBV19 and TRBJ1-1): DGGITQSPKYLFRKEGQNVTLSCEQNLNHDAMYWYRQDPGQGLRLIYYSQIVNDFQKGDIAEGYSVSREKKESFPLTVTSAQKNPTAFYLCASSIPSNTEAFFGQGTRLTVV.

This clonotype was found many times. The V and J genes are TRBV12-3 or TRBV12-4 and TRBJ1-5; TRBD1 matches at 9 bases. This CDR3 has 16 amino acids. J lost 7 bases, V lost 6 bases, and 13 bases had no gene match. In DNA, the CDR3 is TGTGCCAGCAGCACCCGGTGGACAGGGGTGGCACAGCCCCAGCATTTT. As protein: CASSTRWTGVAQPQHF.

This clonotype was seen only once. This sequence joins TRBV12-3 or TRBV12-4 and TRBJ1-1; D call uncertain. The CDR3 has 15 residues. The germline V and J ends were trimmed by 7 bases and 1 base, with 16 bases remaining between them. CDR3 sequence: CASTTPTRGNTEAFF. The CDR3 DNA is TGTGCCAGCACCACACCCACCAGAGGGAACACTGAAGCTTTCTTT.

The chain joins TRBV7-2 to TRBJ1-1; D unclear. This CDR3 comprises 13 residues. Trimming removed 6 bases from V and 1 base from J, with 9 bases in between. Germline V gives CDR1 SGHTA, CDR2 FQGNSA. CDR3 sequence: CASSWARNTEAFF. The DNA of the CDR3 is TGTGCCAGCAGTTGGGCCAGGAACACTGAAGCTTTCTTT.

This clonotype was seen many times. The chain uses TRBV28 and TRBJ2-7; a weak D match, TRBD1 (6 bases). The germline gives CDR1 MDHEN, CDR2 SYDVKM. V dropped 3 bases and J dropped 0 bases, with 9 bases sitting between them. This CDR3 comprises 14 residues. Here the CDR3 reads CASSLTGTSYEQYF. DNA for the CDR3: TGTGCCAGCAGTTTGACAGGAACCTCCTACGAGCAGTACTTC. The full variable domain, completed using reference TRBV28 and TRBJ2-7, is DVKVTQSSRYLVKRTGEKVFLECVQDMDHENMFWYRQDPGLGLRLIYFSYDVKMKEKGDIPEGYSVSREKKERFSLILESASTNQTSMYLCASSLTGTSYEQYFGPGTRLTVT.

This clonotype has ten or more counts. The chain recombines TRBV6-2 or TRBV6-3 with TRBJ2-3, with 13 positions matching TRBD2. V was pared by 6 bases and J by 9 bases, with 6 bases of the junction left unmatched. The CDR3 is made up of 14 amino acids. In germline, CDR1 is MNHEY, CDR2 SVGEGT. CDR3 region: CASSRTSGRRTQYF. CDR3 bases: TGTGCCAGCAGCCGGACTAGCGGGAGAAGAACGCAGTATTTT.

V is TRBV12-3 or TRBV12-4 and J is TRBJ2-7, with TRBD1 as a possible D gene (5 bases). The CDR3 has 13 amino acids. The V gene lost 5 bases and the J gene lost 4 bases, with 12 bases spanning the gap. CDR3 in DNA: TGTGCCAGCAGTCAGTCGACAGTTTACGAGCAGTACTTC. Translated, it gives CASSQSTVYEQYF.

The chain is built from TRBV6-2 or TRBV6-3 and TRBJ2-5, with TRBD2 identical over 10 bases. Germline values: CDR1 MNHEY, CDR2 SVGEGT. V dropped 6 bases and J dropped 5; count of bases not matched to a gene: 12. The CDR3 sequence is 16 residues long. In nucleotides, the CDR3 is TGTGCCAGCAGCGAAGCGGGAGGGCCGGAGGAGGAGACCCAGTACTTC. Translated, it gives CASSEAGGPEEETQYF.

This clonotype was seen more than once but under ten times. CDR3 loop: CASSYPDGYGYTF. CDR3 nucleotide sequence: TGTGCCAGCAGTTACCCCGACGGCTATGGCTACACCTTC. The chain carries TRBV6-5 and TRBJ1-2; D is undetermined. The germline CDR1 and CDR2 sequences are MNHEY and SVGAGI. With 2 bases removed from V and 4 bases from J, the gap between germline ends came to 8 bases. The CDR3 loop spans 13 amino acids.

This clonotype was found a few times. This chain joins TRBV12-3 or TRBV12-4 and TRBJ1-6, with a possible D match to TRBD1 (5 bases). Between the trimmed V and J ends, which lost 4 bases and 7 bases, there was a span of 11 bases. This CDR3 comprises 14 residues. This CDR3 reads CASSWGPRNSPLHF. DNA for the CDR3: TGTGCCAGCAGTTGGGGCCCGAGGAATTCACCCCTCCACTTT.

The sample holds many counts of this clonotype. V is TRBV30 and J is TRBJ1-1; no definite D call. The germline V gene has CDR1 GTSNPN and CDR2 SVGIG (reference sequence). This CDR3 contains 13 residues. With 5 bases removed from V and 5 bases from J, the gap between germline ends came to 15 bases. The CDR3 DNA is TGTGCCTGGGGGAGGGAAGCGGGGACTGAAGCTTTCTTT. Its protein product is CAWGREAGTEAFF.

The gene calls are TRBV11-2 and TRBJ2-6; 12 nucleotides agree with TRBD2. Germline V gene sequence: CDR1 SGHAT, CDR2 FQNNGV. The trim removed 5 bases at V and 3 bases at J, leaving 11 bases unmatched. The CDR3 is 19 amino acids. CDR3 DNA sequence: TGTGCCAGCAGCCTCCGGACTAGCGGGATCCCAAGTGGGGCCAACGTCCTGACTTTC. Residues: CASSLRTSGIPSGANVLTF.

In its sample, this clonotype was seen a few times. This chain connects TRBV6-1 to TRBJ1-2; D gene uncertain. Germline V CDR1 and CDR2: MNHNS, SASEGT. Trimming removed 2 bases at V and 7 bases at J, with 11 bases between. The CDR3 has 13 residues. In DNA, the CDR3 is TGTGCCAGCAGTGAAAACCAAGTTGGTGGCTACACCTTC. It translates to CASSENQVGGYTF.

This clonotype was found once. CDR3: CASSSRDRIRPLHF. CDR3 sequence (DNA): TGTGCCAGCAGTTCCCGGGACAGGATTCGGCCCCTCCACTTT. This rearrangement joins TRBV6-2 or TRBV6-3 to TRBJ1-6, with 8 bases that match TRBD1. Germline V lookup: CDR1 MNHEY, CDR2 SVGEGT. Losses at the gene ends were 4 bases for V and 13 bases for J; bases not matched to a gene: 9. This CDR3 is built from 14 residues.

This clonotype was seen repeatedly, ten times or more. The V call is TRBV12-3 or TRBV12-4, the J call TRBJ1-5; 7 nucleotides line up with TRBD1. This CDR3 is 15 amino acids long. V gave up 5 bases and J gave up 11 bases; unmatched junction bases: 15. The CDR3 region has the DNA TGTGCCAGCAGTCGACAGGGAATTGGGGGAGGAGCCCAGCATTTT. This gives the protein CASSRQGIGGGAQHF.

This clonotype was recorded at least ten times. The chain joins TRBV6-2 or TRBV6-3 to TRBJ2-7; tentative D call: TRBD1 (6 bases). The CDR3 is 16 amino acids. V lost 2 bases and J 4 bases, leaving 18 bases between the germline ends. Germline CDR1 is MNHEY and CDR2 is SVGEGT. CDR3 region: CASSYGQILLKYEQYF. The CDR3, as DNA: TGTGCCAGCAGTTACGGACAGATCCTCCTCAAATACGAGCAGTACTTC.

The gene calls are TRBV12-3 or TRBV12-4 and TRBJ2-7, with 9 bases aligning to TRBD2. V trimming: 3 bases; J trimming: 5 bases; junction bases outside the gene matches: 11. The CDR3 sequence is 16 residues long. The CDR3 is CASSLGLAGGLHEQYF. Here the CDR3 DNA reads TGTGCCAGCAGTTTGGGTTTGGCGGGAGGGCTGCACGAGCAGTACTTC.

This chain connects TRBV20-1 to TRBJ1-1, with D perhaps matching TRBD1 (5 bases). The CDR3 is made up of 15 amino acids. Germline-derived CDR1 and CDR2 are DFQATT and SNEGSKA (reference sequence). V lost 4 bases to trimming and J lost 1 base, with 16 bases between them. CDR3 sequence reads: CSAIRIDSPNTEAFF. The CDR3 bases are TGCAGTGCTATTCGGATTGACAGTCCGAACACTGAAGCTTTCTTT.

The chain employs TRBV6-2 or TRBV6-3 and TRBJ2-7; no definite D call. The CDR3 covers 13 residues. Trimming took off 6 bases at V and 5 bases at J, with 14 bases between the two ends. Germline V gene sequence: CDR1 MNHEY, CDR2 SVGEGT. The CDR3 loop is CASRRILNDEQYF. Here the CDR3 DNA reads TGTGCCAGCAGGCGGATCCTAAACGACGAGCAGTACTTC.